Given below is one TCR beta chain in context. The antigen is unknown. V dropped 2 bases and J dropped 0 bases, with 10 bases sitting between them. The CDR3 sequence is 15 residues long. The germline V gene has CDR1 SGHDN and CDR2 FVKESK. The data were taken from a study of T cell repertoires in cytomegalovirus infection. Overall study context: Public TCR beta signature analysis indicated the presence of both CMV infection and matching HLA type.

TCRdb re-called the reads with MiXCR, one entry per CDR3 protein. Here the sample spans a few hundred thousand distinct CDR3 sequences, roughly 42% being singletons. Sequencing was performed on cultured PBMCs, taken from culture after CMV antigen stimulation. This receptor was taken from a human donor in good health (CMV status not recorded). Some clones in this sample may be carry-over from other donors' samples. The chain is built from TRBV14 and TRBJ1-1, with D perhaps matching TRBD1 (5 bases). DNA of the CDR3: TGTGCCAGCAGCCAAAAGGGGATATTGAACACTGAAGCTTTCTTT. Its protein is CASSQKGILNTEAFF. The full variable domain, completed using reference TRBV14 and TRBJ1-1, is EAGVTQFPSHSVIEKGQTVTLRCDPISGHDNLYWYRRVMGKEIKFLLHFVKESKQDESGMPNNRFLAERTGGTYSTLKVQPAELEDSGVYFCASSQKGILNTEAFFGQGTRLTVV.